This TCR beta chain was sequenced during a study of blood T cell repertoires in COVID-19. At the level of the study: Acute and convalescent COVID-19 samples came from the United States, Italy and Spain.

Authors' methods: Using reference gene primer amplification, nucleated cell counts were estimated. Profiled with immunoSEQ multiplex PCR; TCRdb holds only in-frame clones, not every one. Clone size and the V and J calls come from that table; the DNA yielded D and trimming. This table has tens of thousands of clones, roughly four fifths appearing once. Enrolment of Seattle patients took place during active infection, and they were followed longitudinally. The CDR3 totals 15 residues. Trimming cost V 9 bases and J 0 bases; bases outside gene matches: 10. Germline assignment: CDR1 SGHVS and CDR2 FNYEAQ. The sample taken for sequencing was peripheral blood. The sequence came from a man aged 45-65 years with COVID-19, enrolled during active disease. This chain joins TRBV7-6 and TRBJ1-1; 7 positions match TRBD1. The CDR3 DNA is TGTGCCAGGACACAAGTTGACAGGGTGAACACTGAAGCTTTCTTT. The encoded protein is CARTQVDRVNTEAFF.